This TCR beta chain appears in the sequencing data of a study of metastatic and nonmetastatic thyroid tumors. Points from the study as a whole: Reports indicated that malignant thyroid tumors showed significantly higher TCR beta diversity than benign nodules did, in blood and tumor.

The entire patient cohort was treatment-naive prior to thyroid surgery. This clone was observed many times. No antigen is known for it. Through MiXCR, TCRdb re-clonotyped the PCR reads. The repertoire consists of 30,000 to 40,000 clones, with roughly a sixth occurring once and the leading ten covering around 11%. Sequenced material: blood. This receptor was identified in a male donor with papillary thyroid cancer or a benign thyroid nodule (not recorded which). Some clones in this sample may be carry-over from other donors' samples.

For the CDR3, the DNA is TGCAGCTCCAGGGACAGTAGGGAAGCTTTCTTT. This codes for CSSRDSREAFF. The V gene is TRBV20-1, the J gene TRBJ1-1; 7 bases are shared with TRBD1. CDR3 length: 11 amino acids. The V gene's germline CDR1 is DFQATT and CDR2 SNEGSKA (reference sequence).